One T cell receptor (beta chain) is described in this entry. The data are from a study of blood T cell repertoires in COVID-19. Study as a whole: The United States, Italy and Spain provided the acute and convalescent COVID-19 samples.

Germline V gives CDR1 ENHRY, CDR2 SYGVKD. With V trimmed by 5 bases and J by 6 bases, 10 bases remained unmatched. The CDR3 has 15 amino acids. Authors' methods: Estimation of nucleated cell counts was performed using reference gene primer amplification. Assay used: immunoSEQ multiplex PCR; TCRdb lists only in-frame clones, some missing. D and trimming were read from the DNA, whereas the V and J calls and clone size are those reported in that table. The table lists around 260,000 clones, 89% of them singletons. The sequenced sample consisted of peripheral blood. This sequence joins TRBV10-3 and TRBJ2-7; 10 nucleotides align to TRBD2. The source is a woman in her forties who had recovered from COVID-19. The CDR3 reads CAISPGLANLGEQYF. CDR3 DNA sequence: TGTGCCATCAGTCCGGGACTAGCGAATTTGGGCGAGCAGTACTTC.